This T cell receptor (beta chain) was sequenced in a study of technical replicates of blood from a handful of donors. Here immunoSEQ multiplex PCR was the method, and the copy in TCRdb shows in-frame clones only, minus some. The data hold 75,000 to 95,000 clones, with roughly 95% observed a single time. The sequencing input was T cells isolated from PBMCs. The TCR was taken from a human donor in good health.

CDR3 amino acids: CASSISGFYADTQYF. For the CDR3, the DNA is TGTGCCAGCAGTATTTCAGGGTTTTACGCAGATACGCAGTATTTT. The rearrangement uses TRBV7-8 and TRBJ2-3; D possibly corresponds to TRBD1 (5 bases). This CDR3 has 15 amino acids. V shed 6 bases and J shed 4 bases, with 17 bases lying between them. In germline, CDR1 is SGHVS, CDR2 FQNEAQ.